A selection of T cell receptor beta chains follows, all from one sample in a study of blood T cells in healthy people across ages. MiXCR, applied by TCRdb to the 5' RACE reads, yields one record per CDR3 protein. The data show 1 million or so distinct CDR3 sequences, with 35% to 50% seen just once and approximately 20% held by the top ten. Sample: blood. These receptors all come from a woman aged 60-75 years in good health. Both conserved end residues are part of each CDR3. The order of the fields is J gene, V gene, clone size, D gene, CDR3 protein, CDR3 DNA. The D gene is left open where the match is weak. Clone size, where shown, is once, few, many, or a class for clones that have expanded.

TRBJ2-7 | TRBV3-1 | few | . | CASSPEPISYEQYF | TGTGCCAGCAGTCCAGAACCGATCTCCTACGAGCAGTACTTC
TRBJ2-7 | TRBV7-9 | . | TRBD1 | CASSDRGVYEQYF | TGTGCCAGCAGTGACAGGGGTGTATACGAGCAGTACTTC
TRBJ2-4 | TRBV7-2 | . | TRBD2 | CASSSLAGGPLYF | TGTGCCAGCAGCTCCCTAGCGGGAGGGCCCTTGTACTTC
TRBJ2-5 | TRBV7-3 | . | . | CASSLNPPGLGETQYF | TGTGCCAGCAGCTTAAATCCCCCGGGTTTGGGGGAGACCCAGTACTTC
TRBJ2-7 | TRBV27 | once | . | CASNPGYEQYF | TGTGCCAGCAACCCAGGGTACGAGCAGTACTTC
TRBJ2-1 | TRBV7-2 | . | TRBD2 | CASSTTAMIGLVNNEQFF | TGTGCCAGCAGCACGACAGCCATGATAGGACTAGTTAACAATGAGCAGTTCTTC
TRBJ1-2 | TRBV4-1 | . | TRBD1 | CASSQDPRGTGDNYGYTF | TGCGCCAGCAGCCAAGATCCTCGAGGGACAGGGGATAACTATGGCTACACCTTC
TRBJ1-2 | TRBV29-1 | few | TRBD1 | CSVANPGGITYGYTF | TGCAGCGTAGCGAATCCAGGGGGGATTACCTATGGCTACACCTTC
TRBJ1-6 | TRBV4-3 | . | . | CASSQDQASVATPPLHF | TGCGCCAGCAGCCAAGATCAGGCATCGGTGGCGACTCCACCCCTCCACTTT
TRBJ1-4 | TRBV6-5 | few | . | CASSYLGRGNEKLFF | TGTGCCAGCAGTTACCTGGGCAGGGGTAATGAAAAACTGTTTTTT
TRBJ1-2 | TRBV7-2 | . | . | CASSFFGSRGMRDGYTF | TGTGCCAGCAGCTTTTTCGGTTCTAGGGGGATGCGGGATGGCTACACCTTC
TRBJ1-2 | TRBV28 | few | . | CASSSTRLPTNYGYTF | TGTGCCAGCAGTTCTACTAGGTTACCCACTAACTATGGCTACACCTTC
TRBJ2-3 | TRBV20-1 | . | . | CSAPATSTDTQYF | TGCAGTGCCCCGGCTACGTCCACAGATACGCAGTATTTT
TRBJ1-1 | TRBV14 | few | . | CASSFRRGTATNTEAFF | TGTGCCAGCAGCTTTCGTCGGGGGACGGCCACGAACACTGAAGCTTTCTTT
TRBJ2-5 | TRBV20-1 | many | . | CSHGGAQYF | TGCAGTCATGGAGGGGCCCAGTACTTC
TRBJ1-1 | TRBV6-9 | . | . | CAKGNTEAFF | TGTGCCAAGGGCAACACTGAAGCTTTCTTT
TRBJ2-2 | TRBV27 | . | TRBD1 | CASSLGQGIGELFF | TGTGCCAGCAGTTTGGGACAGGGAATCGGGGAGCTGTTTTTT
TRBJ2-7 | TRBV5-1 | few | TRBD1 | CASSPGQGTPYEQYF | TGCGCCAGCAGCCCCGGACAGGGAACCCCCTACGAGCAGTACTTC
TRBJ2-1 | TRBV20-1 | . | . | CSARRLAYNEQFF | TGCAGTGCTAGGCGGCTAGCCTACAATGAGCAGTTCTTC
TRBJ1-4 | TRBV30 | . | . | CASPARDTHEKLFF | TGTGCCTCGCCGGCACGGGACACCCATGAAAAACTGTTTTTT
TRBJ2-3 | TRBV20-1 | few | TRBD2 | CSARDPAGGNTDTQYF | TGCAGTGCTAGAGATCCAGCGGGAGGAAACACAGATACGCAGTATTTT
TRBJ2-7 | TRBV27 | few | TRBD2 | CASSSPRSSGTYEQYF | TGTGCCAGCAGTTCCCCCCGCTCTAGCGGGACCTACGAGCAGTACTTC
TRBJ2-7 | TRBV29-1 | . | TRBD2 | CSVESLAGALEQYF | TGCAGCGTTGAATCGCTAGCGGGAGCCCTCGAGCAGTACTTC
TRBJ2-5 | TRBV29-1 | few | . | CSVEGLLRETQYF | TGCAGCGTTGAAGGGCTACTCCGGGAGACCCAGTACTTC
TRBJ1-2 | TRBV6-1 | few | TRBD1 | CASSLTGQGDYGYTF | TGTGCCAGCAGCCTAACGGGACAGGGAGACTATGGCTACACCTTC
TRBJ2-7 | TRBV7-6 | . | TRBD1 | CASSSTPGTGGDDDEQYF | TGTGCCAGCAGCTCGACGCCCGGGACAGGGGGTGATGACGACGAGCAGTACTTC
TRBJ1-3 | TRBV12-3/TRBV12-4 | . | TRBD1 | CASRPGTGGNTIYF | TGTGCCAGCAGACCCGGGACAGGGGGAAACACCATATATTTT